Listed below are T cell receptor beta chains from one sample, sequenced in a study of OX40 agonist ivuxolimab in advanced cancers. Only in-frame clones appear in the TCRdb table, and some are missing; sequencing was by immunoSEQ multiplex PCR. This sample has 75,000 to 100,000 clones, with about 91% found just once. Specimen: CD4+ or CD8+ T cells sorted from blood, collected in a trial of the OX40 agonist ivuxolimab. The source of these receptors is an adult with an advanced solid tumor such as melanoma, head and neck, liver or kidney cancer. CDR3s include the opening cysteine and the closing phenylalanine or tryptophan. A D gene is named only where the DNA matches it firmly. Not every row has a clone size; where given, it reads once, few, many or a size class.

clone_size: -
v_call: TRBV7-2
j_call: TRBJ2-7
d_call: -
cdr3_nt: TGTGCCAGCAGCTTACAGGGGTATGAGCAGTACTTC
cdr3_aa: CASSLQGYEQYF

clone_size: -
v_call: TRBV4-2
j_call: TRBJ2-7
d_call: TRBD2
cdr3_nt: TGTGCCAGCAGCCAAGATGGCCCCTGGGCGGGAGGGAGCTCCTACGAGCAGTACTTC
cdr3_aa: CASSQDGPWAGGSSYEQYF

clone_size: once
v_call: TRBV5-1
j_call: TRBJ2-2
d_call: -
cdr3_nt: TGCGCCAGCAGCTTGACGGTCAGCGGCGGGGAGCTGTTTTTT
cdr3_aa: CASSLTVSGGELFF

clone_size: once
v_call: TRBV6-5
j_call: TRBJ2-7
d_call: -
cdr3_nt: TGTGCCAGCAGTTCCCAGACCGGGAGAAACGAGCAGTACTTC
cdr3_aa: CASSSQTGRNEQYF

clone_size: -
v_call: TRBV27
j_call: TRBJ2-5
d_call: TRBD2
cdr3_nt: TGTGCCAGCAGTCCGAGACTAGCGGGAGTGGGAGAAGAGACCCAGTACTTC
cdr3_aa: CASSPRLAGVGEETQYF

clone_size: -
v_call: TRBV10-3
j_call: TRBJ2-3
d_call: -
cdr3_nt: TGTGCCATCAGTGACAGGGGAAAAGGCACAGATACGCAGTATTTT
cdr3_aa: CAISDRGKGTDTQYF

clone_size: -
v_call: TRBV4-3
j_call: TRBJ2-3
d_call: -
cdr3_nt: TGCGCCAGCAGCCAAGATCGGACGTGGCAGTATTTT
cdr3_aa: CASSQDRTWQYF

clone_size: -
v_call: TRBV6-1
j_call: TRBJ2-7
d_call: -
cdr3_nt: TGTGCCAGCGGTAGAGGAGGGGAGCAGTACTTC
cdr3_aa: CASGRGGEQYF

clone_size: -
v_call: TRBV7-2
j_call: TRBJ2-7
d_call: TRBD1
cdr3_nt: TGTGCCAGCAGCTTAGTTGGCGGGGGACAGGGTTTCTACGAGCAGTACTTC
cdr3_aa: CASSLVGGGQGFYEQYF

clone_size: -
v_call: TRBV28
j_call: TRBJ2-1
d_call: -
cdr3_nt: TGTGCCAGTAGTCGACAGGCGGGCGATGAGCAGTTCTTC
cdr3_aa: CASSRQAGDEQFF

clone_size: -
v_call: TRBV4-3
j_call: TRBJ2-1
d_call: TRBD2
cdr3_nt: TGCGCCAGCAGCCAAACTAGCGTCTCGAAAGAGCAGTTCTTC
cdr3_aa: CASSQTSVSKEQFF

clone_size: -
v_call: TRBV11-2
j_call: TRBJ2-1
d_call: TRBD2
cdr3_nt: TGTGCCAGCAGCTTAGTACTAGCGGGAGTTCGGGGATACAATGAGCAGTTCTTC
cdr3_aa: CASSLVLAGVRGYNEQFF

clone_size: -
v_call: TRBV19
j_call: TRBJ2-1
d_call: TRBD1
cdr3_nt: TGTGCCAGTAGTGCCTCCGGGACAGGGAACAATGAGCAGTTCTTC
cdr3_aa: CASSASGTGNNEQFF

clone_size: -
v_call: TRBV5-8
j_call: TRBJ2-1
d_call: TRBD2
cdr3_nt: TGTGCCAGCAGCTCGGGACTAGCGGGAGGGCCTTACAATGAGCAGTTCTTC
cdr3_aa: CASSSGLAGGPYNEQFF

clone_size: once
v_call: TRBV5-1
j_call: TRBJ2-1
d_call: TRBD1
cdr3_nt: TGCGCCAGCAGCTCGACAGGGAGCTCCTACAATGAGCAGTTCTTC
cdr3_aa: CASSSTGSSYNEQFF

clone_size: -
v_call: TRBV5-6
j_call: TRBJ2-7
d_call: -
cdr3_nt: TGTGCCAGCAGCTTGCGGGTGGGTGAGCAGTACTTC
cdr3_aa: CASSLRVGEQYF

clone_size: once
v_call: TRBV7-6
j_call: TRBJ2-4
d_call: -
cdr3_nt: TGTGCCAGCAGCTTAGGGGGGCAGAACATTCAGTACTTC
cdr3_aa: CASSLGGQNIQYF

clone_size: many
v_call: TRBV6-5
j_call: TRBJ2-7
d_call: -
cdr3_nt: TGTGCCAGCAGCGACAGGTGGTCCTCCTACGAGCAGTACTTC
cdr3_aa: CASSDRWSSYEQYF

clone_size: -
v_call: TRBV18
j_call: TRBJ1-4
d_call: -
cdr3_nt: TGTGCCAGCTCCACGGAGGGGGGCTGGGCAACTAATGAAAAACTGTTTTTT
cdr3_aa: CASSTEGGWATNEKLFF

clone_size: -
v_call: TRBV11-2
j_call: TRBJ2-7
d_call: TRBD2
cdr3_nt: TGTGCCAGCAGCTTAGATCATTTCGGGACGGGGGGTTACGAGCAGTACTTC
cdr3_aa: CASSLDHFGTGGYEQYF

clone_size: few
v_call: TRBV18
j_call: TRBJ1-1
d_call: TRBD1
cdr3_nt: TGTGCCAGCTCACAGGGGGCCAACACTGAAGCTTTCTTT
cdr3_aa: CASSQGANTEAFF

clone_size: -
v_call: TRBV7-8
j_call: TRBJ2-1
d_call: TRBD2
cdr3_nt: TGTGCCAGCAGCTTAGCTAGCGGGCAGCAGTTCTTC
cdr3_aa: CASSLASGQQFF

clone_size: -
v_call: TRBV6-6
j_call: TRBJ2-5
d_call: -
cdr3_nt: TGTGCCAGCAGGGCCAGGGGAGAGACCCAGTACTTC
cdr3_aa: CASRARGETQYF

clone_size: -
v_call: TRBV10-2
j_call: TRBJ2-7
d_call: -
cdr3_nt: TGCGCCAGCAGTGAGGTCAGGGCTCACCCCTACGAGCAGTACTTC
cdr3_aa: CASSEVRAHPYEQYF

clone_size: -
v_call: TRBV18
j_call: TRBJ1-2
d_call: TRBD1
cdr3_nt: TGTGCCAGCTCACCAGGGGCAGGGGGCGACTATGGCTACACCTTC
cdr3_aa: CASSPGAGGDYGYTF

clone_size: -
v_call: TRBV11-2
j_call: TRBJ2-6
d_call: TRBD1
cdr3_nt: TGTGCCAGCAGCTTAGGGGCAGGGGGCGGTGGGGCCAACGTCCTGACTTTC
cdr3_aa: CASSLGAGGGGANVLTF

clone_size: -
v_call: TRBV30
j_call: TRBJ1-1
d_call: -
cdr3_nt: TGTGCCTGGAGTAACTTGGGAGGGGGCACTGAAGCTTTCTTT
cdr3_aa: CAWSNLGGGTEAFF

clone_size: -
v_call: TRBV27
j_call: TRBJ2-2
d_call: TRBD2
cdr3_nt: TGTGCCAGCAGACCAGCGGGAGGGCGCACCGGGGAGCTGTTTTTT
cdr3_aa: CASRPAGGRTGELFF

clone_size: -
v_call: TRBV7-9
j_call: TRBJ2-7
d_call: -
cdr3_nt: TGTGCCAGCAGCTTAGAGGGACTTAGAACCTACGAGCAGTACTTC
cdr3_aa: CASSLEGLRTYEQYF

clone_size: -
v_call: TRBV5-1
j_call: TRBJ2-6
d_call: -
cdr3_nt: TGCGCCAGCAGGGAGTCGAGGGCTGGGGCCAACGTCCTGACTTTC
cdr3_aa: CASRESRAGANVLTF

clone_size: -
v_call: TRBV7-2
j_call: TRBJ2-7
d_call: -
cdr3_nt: TGTGCCAGCAGCTTAGGGCTAGGGGTCTACGAGCAGTACTTC
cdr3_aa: CASSLGLGVYEQYF

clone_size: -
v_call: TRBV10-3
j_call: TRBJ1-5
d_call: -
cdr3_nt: TGTGCCATCAGTGAAGTGGGTGGGGATCAGCCCCAGCATTTT
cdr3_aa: CAISEVGGDQPQHF

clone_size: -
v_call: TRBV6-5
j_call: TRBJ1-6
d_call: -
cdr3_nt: TGTGCCAGCAGTTACTCGTGGCAGTTCTATAATTCACCCCTCCACTTT
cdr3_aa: CASSYSWQFYNSPLHF

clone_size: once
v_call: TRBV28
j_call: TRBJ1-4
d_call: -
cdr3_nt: TGTGCCAGCAGTTTATCAGGGACTAATGAAAAACTGTTTTTT
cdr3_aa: CASSLSGTNEKLFF

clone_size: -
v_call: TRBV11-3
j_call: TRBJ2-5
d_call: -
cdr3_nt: TGTGCCAGCAGTGTGGGGGTTAGCGAGACCCAGTACTTC
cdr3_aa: CASSVGVSETQYF

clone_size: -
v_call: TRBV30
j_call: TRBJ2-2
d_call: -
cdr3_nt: TGTGCCTGGAGTCCGAGAGCGATTAACACCGGGGAGCTGTTTTTT
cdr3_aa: CAWSPRAINTGELFF

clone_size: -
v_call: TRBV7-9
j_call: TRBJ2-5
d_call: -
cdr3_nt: TGTGCCAGCCAGGAGGGGGGATGGGACCAAGAGACCCAGTACTTC
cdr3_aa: CASQEGGWDQETQYF

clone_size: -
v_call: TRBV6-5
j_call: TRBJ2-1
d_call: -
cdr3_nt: TGTGCCAGCAGTTACGGGATGAACCCTTACAATGAGCAGTTCTTC
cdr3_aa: CASSYGMNPYNEQFF

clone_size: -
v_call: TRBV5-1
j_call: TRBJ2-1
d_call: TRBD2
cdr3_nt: TGCGCCAGCAGCCCAGGACTAGCGGGCATTGATGAGCAGTTCTTC
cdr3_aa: CASSPGLAGIDEQFF

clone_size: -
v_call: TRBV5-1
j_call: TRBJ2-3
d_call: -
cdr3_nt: TGCGCCAGCAGCTTGGGTGGTCTAGCCGCAGATACGCAGTATTTT
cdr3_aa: CASSLGGLAADTQYF

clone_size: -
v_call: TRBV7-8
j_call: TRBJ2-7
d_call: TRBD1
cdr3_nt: TGTGCCAGCAGCCCGCAGAGGGACAGCTACGAGCAGTACTTC
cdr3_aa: CASSPQRDSYEQYF

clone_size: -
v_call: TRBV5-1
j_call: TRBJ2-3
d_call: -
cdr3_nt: TGCGCCAGCAGCCGGGGAGAAAGCGGATCAAGCACAGATACGCAGTATTTT
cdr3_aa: CASSRGESGSSTDTQYF

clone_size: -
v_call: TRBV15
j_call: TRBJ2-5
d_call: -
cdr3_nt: TGTGCCACCAGCAGAGATAGGGTCAAGCAGCGCAGGGAGACCCAGTACTTC
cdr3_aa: CATSRDRVKQRRETQYF

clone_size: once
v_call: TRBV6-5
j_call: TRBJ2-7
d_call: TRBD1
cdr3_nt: TGTGCCAGCAGGAGCCCCGACAGGGCCCGGTACGAGCAGTACTTC
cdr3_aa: CASRSPDRARYEQYF

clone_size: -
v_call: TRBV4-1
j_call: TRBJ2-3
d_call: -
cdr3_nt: TGCGCCAGCAGCCAACAAGTCGGGGTAGCCCACCTTTATACGCAGTATTTT
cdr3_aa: CASSQQVGVAHLYTQYF

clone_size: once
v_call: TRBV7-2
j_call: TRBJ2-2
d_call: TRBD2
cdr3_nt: TGTGCCAGCAGCTTATTTTTCCCTAGCGGGAGGGCCACCGGGGAGCTGTTTTTT
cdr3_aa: CASSLFFPSGRATGELFF

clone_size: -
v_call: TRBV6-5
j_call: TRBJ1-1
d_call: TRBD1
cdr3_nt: TGTGCCAGCAGTTATGGGACAGGGATAAGCTCTGAAGCTTTCTTT
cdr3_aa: CASSYGTGISSEAFF

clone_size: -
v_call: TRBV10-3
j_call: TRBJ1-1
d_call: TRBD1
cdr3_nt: TGTGCCATCAGACCCGGGACAGGGAGGTCGATGAACACTGAAGCTTTCTTT
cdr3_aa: CAIRPGTGRSMNTEAFF